This T cell receptor beta chain was captured in a study of cytomegalovirus exposure and HLA in healthy donors (dated by TCRdb to 2017 to 2019). Looking at the study overall: An earlier analysis of roughly 610 of the donors reported roughly 300 Gb of sequence data and 95 million to 120 million unique TCR beta sequences obtained from around 190 million T cells. About 300 gigabases of sequencing data and around 90 million unique TCR sequences made up an early release that covered roughly 670 HLA-typed donors. Of the 300 to 500 genotyped donors, approximately 80% were placed in the genetic ancestry cluster associated with self-reported Caucasian donors. The study was designed to test whether signatures of past pathogen exposure could be identified by cataloging public T cell receptors. The study profiled the T cell repertoires of hundreds of subjects by immunosequencing and related them to cytomegalovirus serostatus. In addition to the first cohort of roughly 670 subjects, a separate validation cohort of over 90 different subjects was used. To predict cytomegalovirus infection status, the study brought together high-throughput TCR immunosequencing, statistical association of individual TCRs with disease status, and machine learning. A later analysis re-analyzed previously published TCR beta repertoires from 500 to 700 donors and added high-resolution HLA genotyping to study TCR occurrence patterns. Rather than using new phenotypic data, the later analysis identified candidate immune exposures from TCR beta sequences and from how often those sequences occurred across donors. To decide whether each TCR beta V gene segment behaved as functional or pseudogenic, an earlier analysis of some 600 of the donors relied on high-throughput TCR beta sequencing. Donor age, sex, ethnicity and CMV serostatus were compiled alongside the repertoire data. Genome-wide SNP genotypes for about three fifths of the 666 donors were used in a later genetic analysis, which treated that subset as a discovery cohort. All discovery cohort repertoires had been generated on a single sequencing platform. HLA typing covered class I and class II loci at four-digit resolution. Typing coverage differed by locus: A, B, C, DRB1 and DQB1 were typed in about 620-630 donors, DQA1 in about 560, DPA1 in nearly 610, and DPB1 in 472. Five DR-DQ haplotypes were treated as single units for association and clustering because of strong linkage in the cohort. Among about 390 genotyped donors of the cohort, an average of approximately 250,000 unique TCR beta nucleotide sequences were sequenced per donor, roughly a sixth of them non-productive.

Results and caveats for the whole study, not just this receptor: Correlated functional status among segregating V segments might be attributable to linkage disequilibrium, but an unknown experimental factor could not be ruled out. A group of highly shared sequence variants was considered likely to be a technical artifact of the sequencing pipeline. V-gene and J-gene trimming of TCR beta chains was associated with a missense DCLRE1C variant in a later genetic analysis, and the association was replicated in an independent cohort. Immune exposure information for the cohort was limited to CMV serostatus. A later analysis associated 15,000 to 20,000 TCR beta sequences with specific HLA alleles at a false discovery rate of 0.05. Strong co-occurrence of HLA alleles, especially DR and DQ, made assigning TCR associations to individual alleles difficult. The presence/absence analyses assumed that sequencing depth was roughly uniform across donors, and that assumption may not be true. Compared with equally common non-associated chains, HLA-associated TCR beta chains in a later analysis were more clonally expanded and had lower generation probabilities. According to a later genetic analysis, donors in an Asian-associated ancestry cluster had fewer N-insertions in productive TCRs than the roughly 670-donor mean. The classifier was reported to diagnose cytomegalovirus status with high specificity and sensitivity in both the original cohort and the validation cohort. In a later analysis, several top co-occurrence clusters were reported to appear linked to parvovirus B19, influenza, CMV and Epstein-Barr virus. This cohort had only TCR beta chains sequenced, and the lack of alpha or paired-chain data limited which features could be detected. A further reported finding was that TCR beta sequences accurately predicted the HLA-A and HLA-B alleles for most subjects in the first cohort. About 17 rarely observed V segments, including chromosome 9 orphons, were excluded from the earlier analysis of several hundred of the donors because counts were too low. It was suggested by the authors that the approach could potentially be generalized to other disease states and immunological phenotypes. Because some donors lacked HLA typing at each locus, the association tests relied only on the typed subset. In the study, roughly 160 TCR beta chains were listed as associated with cytomegalovirus. According to a later analysis, most CMV-associated TCR beta chains appeared to be HLA-restricted, and the HLA associations seemed to be driven largely by CMV exposure. In vitro tests confirmed that a few of the cytomegalovirus-associated TCR beta chains recognize cytomegalovirus antigens. An earlier analysis of several hundred of the donors showed that most TCR beta V segments appeared in productive rearrangements either about 87% or about 30% of the time, which broadly matched IMGT annotations. A later analysis found that TCR association rates varied across HLA loci, with DRB1 alleles showing the most associated TCRs and HLA-C alleles the fewest. Most TCR sequences were observed very rarely across donors, whereas some public TCRs were present in many individuals.

Library generation was performed with the immunoSEQ multiplex PCR assay. For the multiplex PCR, a mixture combining 60 forward primers for TCR Vbeta segments and 13 reverse primers for TCR Jbeta segments was used. A multiplex PCR assay on genomic DNA amplified the CDR3 region of rearranged TCR beta genes. Amplified TCR beta libraries were sequenced as 87-base-pair reads on the Illumina HiSeq System. The original methods were these. A later analysis counted about 76 million unique TCR beta chains across the 550 to 700 repertoires, and some 11 million of these chains were shared by at least two donors. A nearest-neighbor algorithm error-corrected the raw reads and collapsed the reads into unique sequences, merging closely related sequences to remove PCR and sequencing errors. Alignment of CDR3 sequences to IMGT reference sequences was used to assign V, D and J gene segments. For a sequence to be retained, at least a six-nucleotide match to both a V gene segment and a J gene segment was required. Rearrangements were called productive when the CDR3 lacked stop codons and stayed in frame with V and J; all others were non-productive. Following IMGT convention, CDR3 was defined as the stretch from the second conserved V-encoded cysteine to the conserved J-encoded phenylalanine. In an earlier analysis of more than 550 of the donors, sequences lacking an unambiguous match to a single V gene segment were excluded. An earlier analysis of approximately 590 of the donors classified V segments as functional when productive rearrangements were above 56.7% and as segregating when the standard deviation between donors was above 5%. To diagnose cytomegalovirus status from the catalog of TCR beta chain sequences, a statistical classification framework was built. In a later analysis, V and J genes were assigned by comparing TCR nucleotide sequences against IMGT/GENE-DB human TR gene sequences. The TCRdist pipeline was used in a later analysis to assign CDR3 sequences and most-parsimonious VDJ recombination scenarios. A later analysis defined each TCR beta chain by its CDR3 amino acid sequence plus V-gene family, and excluded reads lacking a unique V-gene family. A later analysis removed 550 to 650 highly shared, low-generation-probability nucleotide sequences to deal with suspected cross-contamination and a sequencing artifact. In a later analysis, a clonal expansion index was calculated for each public chain from normalized within-repertoire ranks of inferred template counts. Generation probabilities in a later analysis came from a VDJ recombination model fitted to out-of-frame rearrangements, and those results were checked against IGoR. In a later analysis, hypergeometric tests were used to score TCR-TCR, TCR-HLA and TCR-CMV co-occurrence, with a repertoire-size bias correction applied to TCR pairs. False discovery rates were estimated in a later analysis by permuting HLA or CMV assignments 20 times. In a later analysis, co-occurring TCRs were grouped using DBSCAN, and TCRdist sequence similarity was added for clustering within HLA-allele-positive subsets. For co-occurrence clustering, repertoires with fewer than 30,000 or more than 120,000 public chains were excluded, along with five repertoires with anomalous nucleotide sharing. TCRdb's version of the immuneACCESS table is confined to in-frame rearrangements and falls short of the full clone set. An unresolved V gene accounts for under half of the shortfall where checked; the remainder is of unknown origin. The V and J calls and clone size were taken over from that table, and D and trimming were inferred from the DNA. This sample is represented by some 71,000 clones; approximately 81% of them were singletons. About 20% of the sample goes to the ten largest clones.

The cohort consisted of 600 to 700 healthy bone marrow donors. Cohort members were all nominally healthy when sampled, although unrecorded immune exposures were likely present. The donor tested CMV seropositive, placing the donor among the 250 to 350 seropositive members of the cohort. A peripheral blood sample was collected from each donor, and TCR beta sequencing was performed on peripheral blood mononuclear cells. Genomic DNA was extracted from the blood cell samples with the Qiagen DNeasy Blood Extraction Kit. A note on this clone: Its antigen target is currently unknown. No quality values exist for individual bases; no much larger clone is one base distant.

This TCR was sampled from a woman aged 25 to 39 in good health and CMV-seropositive. The sample comprised PBMCs.

The CDR3 protein sequence reads: CVIQGYGEQFF. The DNA sequence follows: TGTGTCATACAGGGTTATGGAGAGCAGTTCTTC. The V gene is TRBV28 and the J gene is TRBJ2-1; the D gene is perhaps TRBD1, on 6 matching bases. The germline V gene supplies CDR1 MDHEN and CDR2 SYDVKM. The CDR3, cysteine through phenylalanine, is 11 amino acids long. Here the CDR3 DNA is all that survives: 33 bases in frame from base 1.